This T cell receptor beta chain was identified in a study of T cells in Graves' hyperthyroidism and ophthalmopathy. General study findings and limits: Most thyroid-expanded clonotypes above 0.001 were also found in blood. Ophthalmopathy stood apart from stable hyperthyroidism in a 13 V-J model. In validation, the model predicted ophthalmopathy. These predictions came a median approximately 6.5 months before onset.

Researchers amplified the TCR beta CDR3 regions from RNA transcripts. When the TCR CDR3 underwent first-round RT-PCR, the HTBI primer set was used. Each CDR3 protein gets one entry after TCRdb re-called the multiplex PCR reads with MiXCR. The sample carries under 300,000 distinct CDR3 sequences, about an eighth recorded once. This clonotype has a count of ten or more. Its antigen is not identified. The sequenced sample consisted of blood. The origin of this receptor is a woman between 25 and 40 years old with Graves' hyperthyroidism that later progressed to Graves' ophthalmopathy.

CDR3 sequence: CASKVNSGRADTQYF. The CDR3 coding sequence is TGCGCCAGCAAAGTTAATAGCGGGAGAGCAGATACGCAGTATTTT. The V call is TRBV5-1, the J call TRBJ2-3; the match to TRBD2 covers 9 bases. The junction had 9 bases not matched to a gene; V was cut back by 6 bases and J by 4 bases. The CDR3 runs to 15 residues. The germline CDR1 and CDR2 sequences are SGHRS and YFSETQ.